Detailed here is one TCR beta chain. The data stem from a study of T cells expressing NK-cell markers. The CDR3 spans 13 residues. CDR1 is SGHNT, CDR2 YENEEA, per germline. TCRdb reprocessed the 5' RACE reads and reports one entry per CDR3 protein, with no DNA. The table for this sample gives about half a million distinct CDR3 sequences. The TCR sequence derives from a woman between 50 and 59 years old in good health. Sequenced material: blood T cells: a sorted CD56 or NKG2C T cell subset, CD4+ or CD8+ T cells, or bulk PBMC T cells (not recorded which). This sequence joins TRBV11-3 and TRBJ1-5. The CDR3 loop reads CASSSNAYQPQHF.